Following are 12 T cell receptor beta chains from one sample sequenced in a study of graft-versus-host responses after intestinal transplantation. No antigen is known for these receptors. Clones were read by immunoSEQ multiplex PCR, and TCRdb kept only the in-frame ones, dropping some. Of more than 95,000 clones in the sample, 93% were seen once. The specimen comprised unstimulated CD8+ T cells sorted from spleen or lymph node cells, sampled before intestinal transplant. These receptors all stem from a human donor who received an intestinal transplant.

The chain has TRBV2 and TRBJ2-1; D uncertain. The CDR3 extends over 13 amino acids. The germline V gene has CDR1 SNHLY and CDR2 FYNNEI. V was clipped by 7 bases and J by 0 bases, with 7 bases between them. The CDR3 DNA reads TGTGCCAGCACGGGCAGCTCCTACAATGAGCAGTTCTTC. It is translated as CASTGSSYNEQFF.

The chain is built from TRBV4-1 and TRBJ1-1; the D is unclear. V lost 6 bases and J 8 bases, leaving 13 bases between the germline ends. There are 12 residues in the CDR3. Germline CDR1 and CDR2: MGHRA and YSYEKL. CDR3 protein: CASSSTDLEAFF. CDR3 DNA: TGCGCCAGCAGTTCGACGGATTTGGAAGCTTTCTTT.

The gene calls are TRBV6-6 and TRBJ1-2; the match to TRBD1 covers 7 bases. This CDR3 region has 13 residues. V lost 6 bases, J lost 6 bases, and 7 bases stayed unmatched. Germline V CDR1 and CDR2: MNHNY, SVGAGI (reference sequence). The CDR3 here is CASRLQGLDGYTF. The CDR3 DNA reads as TGTGCCAGCAGATTACAGGGGTTAGATGGCTACACCTTC.

The rearrangement uses TRBV2 and TRBJ2-5; 8 bases are a match to TRBD2. This CDR3 region has 16 residues. V was clipped by 3 bases and J by 2 bases; unmatched bases: 8. Looked up from germline, CDR1 is SNHLY and CDR2 is FYNNEI. CDR3 DNA: TGTGCCAGCAGTGATGGTTTAGCGGGGCCTCAAGAGACCCAGTACTTC. Its protein product is CASSDGLAGPQETQYF.

The chain employs TRBV7-8 and TRBJ1-6, with D possibly matching TRBD1 (6 bases). V lost 5 bases to trimming and J lost 12 bases, with 23 bases between them. Germline values: CDR1 SGHVS, CDR2 FQNEAQ. The CDR3 sequence is 16 residues long. In nucleotides, the CDR3 is TGTGCCAGCAGCCTACCTTCCCAACAGGGCCCGGGACCCCTCCACTTT. This encodes CASSLPSQQGPGPLHF.

In this sample, this clone turned up once. The chain employs TRBV6-1 and TRBJ2-3; 10 bases are a match to TRBD2. The CDR3 runs to 15 residues. Unmatched junction bases numbered 3, after V lost 5 bases and J lost 1 base. The germline CDR1 and CDR2 sequences are MNHNS and SASEGT. The DNA of the CDR3 is TGTGCCAGCAGTCGCCTAGCGGGGGGCACAGATACGCAGTATTTT. Translation: CASSRLAGGTDTQYF.

The chain joins TRBV5-4 to TRBJ2-1; TRBD2 aligns across 12 bases. There are 14 residues in the CDR3. Germline CDR1 reads SGHNT; CDR2 reads YYREEE (reference sequence). The V segment lost 4 bases and the J segment 10 bases; nucleotides outside the gene matches: 6. The CDR3 coding sequence is TGTGCCAGCAGCAAACTAGCGGGGGGCCGCGAGCAGTTCTTC. Translated: CASSKLAGGREQFF.

The chain links TRBV25-1 to TRBJ1-2; D not resolved. In germline, CDR1 is MGHDK, CDR2 SYGVNS. V was shortened by 1 base and J by 1 base, with 10 bases between the two germline ends. The CDR3 covers 15 residues. CDR3 loop: CASSEWADDNYGYTF. CDR3 bases: TGTGCCAGCAGTGAATGGGCTGACGATAACTATGGCTACACCTTC.

The chain couples TRBV19 to TRBJ1-1; D is unclear. Germline assignment: CDR1 LNHDA and CDR2 SQIVND (reference sequence). There are 13 residues in the CDR3. Trimming left V 6 bases short and J 3 bases short, with 11 bases between. The CDR3 nucleotides are TGTGCCAGTAGCCCCAGTGTGGACACTGAAGCTTTCTTT. This gives the protein CASSPSVDTEAFF. Based on the CDR3 plus reference TRBV19 and TRBJ1-1, the full variable domain is DGGITQSPKYLFRKEGQNVTLSCEQNLNHDAMYWYRQDPGQGLRLIYYSQIVNDFQKGDIAEGYSVSREKKESFPLTVTSAQKNPTAFYLCASSPSVDTEAFFGQGTRLTVV.

In the case of this clone: Other nucleotide sequences in the sample specify the same CDR3. The gene calls are TRBV27 and TRBJ1-6; a possible D gene is TRBD1 (6 bases). Trimming took 2 bases from V and 10 from J, leaving 15 bases between them. The germline CDR1 and CDR2 sequences are MNHEY and SMNVEV (reference sequence). The CDR3 has 15 amino acids. The CDR3 DNA reads TGTGCCAGCAGTTTAGGGGGGCAGGGTAACTCACCCCTCCACTTT. Its translation is CASSLGGQGNSPLHF.

V and J are TRBV4-1 and TRBJ1-6; D is undetermined. The germline CDR1 and CDR2 sequences are MGHRA and YSYEKL. The CDR3 length is 15 residues. Trimming left V 0 bases short and J 10 bases short, with 13 bases between. Written as DNA, the CDR3 is TGCGCCAGCAGCCAAGATAGCGGGGTGGGATCACCCCTCCACTTT. It translates to CASSQDSGVGSPLHF.

This rearrangement joins TRBV29-1 to TRBJ1-1, with D maybe TRBD1 (5 bases). V was pared by 6 bases and J by 7 bases, with 12 bases between. CDR1 SQVTM and CDR2 ANQGSEA come from the germline V gene. The CDR3 length is 11 residues. CDR3: CSVRSGVEAFF. DNA for the CDR3: TGCAGCGTGAGGTCGGGGGTTGAAGCTTTCTTT.